This passage covers 17 T cell receptor beta chains from one sample sequenced in a study of technical replicates of blood from a few donors. The table came from immunoSEQ multiplex PCR; TCRdb's copy has only in-frame clones and leaves some out. There are about 79,000 clones in the sample; 75% to 95% occur only once, and about 0.35% lies in the top ten. The sequenced sample consisted of T cells isolated from PBMCs. The receptors here all came from a human donor in good health. Some clones in this sample may be carry-over from other donors' samples.

The chain uses TRBV28 and TRBJ1-4; D is perhaps TRBD1 (6 bases). The CDR3 totals 14 residues. V lost 5 bases and J 5 bases, leaving 12 bases between the germline ends. The germline CDR1 and CDR2 sequences are MDHEN and SYDVKM. This chain's CDR3 is CASSPLGQNEKLFF. In nucleotides, the CDR3 is TGTGCCAGCAGTCCCCTAGGACAGAATGAAAAACTGTTTTTT. The whole variable domain, filled in from reference TRBV28 and TRBJ1-4, reads DVKVTQSSRYLVKRTGEKVFLECVQDMDHENMFWYRQDPGLGLRLIYFSYDVKMKEKGDIPEGYSVSREKKERFSLILESASTNQTSMYLCASSPLGQNEKLFFGSGTQLSVL.

The rearrangement joins TRBV6-1 to TRBJ1-1; 9 nucleotides match TRBD1. V dropped 3 bases and J dropped 3; count of bases not matched to a gene: 2. The CDR3 contains 14 residues. Germline V gives CDR1 MNHNS, CDR2 SASEGT. CDR3 region: CASSENRGHTEAFF. Written as DNA, the CDR3 is TGTGCCAGCAGTGAGAACAGGGGGCACACTGAAGCTTTCTTT.

This chain links TRBV4-3 with TRBJ2-7, with 8 positions matching TRBD2. V lost 5 bases, J lost 3 bases, and 6 bases stayed unmatched. CDR1 is LGHNA, CDR2 YSLEER, per germline. The CDR3 sequence is 14 residues long. The CDR3 nucleotides are TGCGCCAGCAGCATTGCGGGGGGAGGCTACGAGCAGTACTTC. Translated: CASSIAGGGYEQYF.

The chain couples TRBV19 to TRBJ2-1; maybe TRBD2 (6 bases). Trimming shortened V by 7 bases and J by 2 bases, and 15 bases separated the two germline ends. The CDR3 has 15 amino acids. Germline-derived CDR1 and CDR2 are LNHDA and SQIVND (reference sequence). DNA of the CDR3: TGTGCCAGTACAGGGACTGGGCTCGCCTACAATGAGCAGTTCTTC. This encodes CASTGTGLAYNEQFF. The complete variable domain, with remaining parts taken from reference TRBV19 and TRBJ2-1, reads DGGITQSPKYLFRKEGQNVTLSCEQNLNHDAMYWYRQDPGQGLRLIYYSQIVNDFQKGDIAEGYSVSREKKESFPLTVTSAQKNPTAFYLCASTGTGLAYNEQFFGPGTRLTVL.

This sequence joins TRBV9 and TRBJ1-1; D not certain. The CDR3 contains 13 residues. Trimming took off 7 bases at V and 0 bases at J, with 10 bases between the two ends. Looked up from germline, CDR1 is SGDLS and CDR2 is YYNGEE. This CDR3 reads CASVRLVNTEAFF. For the CDR3, the DNA is TGTGCCAGCGTCCGTCTTGTGAACACTGAAGCTTTCTTT.

J is TRBJ2-1 and V is TRBV12-2; the table's D call TRBD2 went unverified against the DNA. TRBV12-2 is an annotated pseudogene. The CDR3 is 18 residues long. The CDR3 DNA sequence: TGTGCAAGTCGCTTAGCGCGTCTCCGGGGCGGGAGGAGGAATGAGCAGTTCTTC. Encoded protein: CASRLARLRGGRRNEQFF.

The rearrangement links TRBV5-1 to TRBJ1-2; D is undetermined. The CDR3 is 13 amino acids. CDR1 is SGHRS and CDR2 is YFSETQ in the germline V gene. Trimming left V 0 bases short and J 4 bases short, with 7 bases between. As DNA, the CDR3 is TGCGCCAGCAGCTTGGAACAAGTCTATGGCTACACCTTC. As protein: CASSLEQVYGYTF.

V usage is TRBV4-3 and J usage is TRBJ2-3; no clear D gene. Germline V lookup: CDR1 LGHNA, CDR2 YSLEER. Trimming pared 0 bases from V and 2 bases from J, leaving 12 bases between. This CDR3 is built from 16 residues. The CDR3 DNA sequence: TGCGCCAGCAGCCAAGATGCTACGTTAAACACAGATACGCAGTATTTT. This gives the protein CASSQDATLNTDTQYF.

The genes are TRBV6-5 and TRBJ1-2; 7 bases match TRBD1. The germline V gene has CDR1 MNHEY and CDR2 SVGAGI. V was clipped by 2 bases and J by 4 bases; unmatched bases: 7. The CDR3 length is 15 residues. The CDR3 region is CASSYPGQDGYGYTF. The CDR3 DNA reads TGTGCCAGCAGTTACCCTGGACAGGACGGCTATGGCTACACCTTC.

The rearrangement joins TRBV28 to TRBJ2-1; TRBD2 aligns across 10 bases. CDR3 length: 22 residues. Germline V CDR1 and CDR2: MDHEN, SYDVKM. V lost 1 base and J lost 3; bases outside the gene matches: 21. The DNA of the CDR3 is TGTGCCAGCAGTTTATTAGCAGCGGGAGGGCCGGGTATTGTAAGTGACTACAATGAGCAGTTCTTC. The encoded protein is CASSLLAAGGPGIVSDYNEQFF.

The chain uses TRBV6-5 and TRBJ1-1; no clear D. Trimming left V 2 bases short and J 1 base short, with 5 bases between. The CDR3 sequence is 13 residues long. Germline values: CDR1 MNHEY, CDR2 SVGAGI. CDR3 nucleotides: TGTGCCAGCAGTTACATCGGGAACACTGAAGCTTTCTTT. Its translation: CASSYIGNTEAFF.

The J gene is TRBJ1-4, the V gene TRBV28; 9 nucleotides align to TRBD1. Germline V gene lookup returns CDR1 MDHEN and CDR2 SYDVKM. Unmatched junction bases numbered 10, after V lost 4 bases and J lost 13 bases. There are 14 residues in the CDR3. CDR3 sequence (DNA): TGTGCCAGCAGTTCCGGGACAGGGCGACTTAGACTGTTTTTT. It specifies CASSSGTGRLRLFF.

This sequence joins TRBV6-1 and TRBJ2-7; perhaps TRBD1 as D (5 bases). CDR3 length equals 13 residues. Germline V lookup: CDR1 MNHNS, CDR2 SASEGT. The ends were cut back, 8 bases at V and 0 bases at J, with 11 bases in the middle. The CDR3, as DNA: TGTGCCAGCGCCGAGACAGTCTCCTACGAGCAGTACTTC. Translation: CASAETVSYEQYF.

The chain links TRBV7-2 to TRBJ2-4, with 9 bases that match TRBD2. Germline trimming cut 0 bases from V and 0 bases from J; bases unmatched to any gene: 0. The CDR3 is 16 residues long. CDR1 SGHTA and CDR2 FQGNSA come from the germline V gene. CDR3: CASSLALAGAKNIQYF. The CDR3 DNA sequence: TGTGCCAGCAGCTTAGCACTAGCGGGAGCCAAAAACATTCAGTACTTC. Filled out from reference TRBV7-2 and TRBJ2-4, the complete variable domain reads GAGVSQSPSNKVTEKGKDVELRCDPISGHTALYWYRQSLGQGLEFLIYFQGNSAPDKSGLPSDRFSAERTGGSVSTLTIQRTQQEDSAVYLCASSLALAGAKNIQYFGAGTRLSVL.

The V call is TRBV5-6, the J call TRBJ2-1, with D possibly TRBD1 on 5 matching bases. Germline V CDR1 and CDR2: SGHDT, YYEEEE. The CDR3 has 13 amino acids. The ends were cut back, 9 bases at V and 3 bases at J, with 13 bases in the middle. CDR3 bases: TGTGCCACCAAGAAAAGGGGCTACAATGAGCAGTTCTTC. This gives the protein CATKKRGYNEQFF. The full variable domain, its missing parts supplied by reference TRBV5-6 and TRBJ2-1, is DAGVTQSPTHLIKTRGQQVTLRCSPKSGHDTVSWYQQALGQGPQFIFQYYEEEERQRGNFPDRFSGHQFPNYSSELNVNALLLGDSALYLCATKKRGYNEQFFGPGTRLTVL.

V is TRBV6-6 and J is TRBJ2-1, with TRBD1 matching 7 bases. The J segment lost 4 bases and the V segment lost 6 bases, leaving 3 bases of the junction unmatched. Per germline, CDR1 MNHNY and CDR2 SVGAGI (reference sequence). The CDR3 has 13 residues. The CDR3 nucleotides read TGTGCCAGCAGGGGGGACAGATACAATGAGCAGTTCTTC. Translation gives CASRGDRYNEQFF.

J is TRBJ2-3 and V is TRBV6-5, with TRBD1 identical over 10 bases. The germline gives CDR1 MNHEY, CDR2 SVGAGI. The CDR3 spans 15 residues. J gave up 5 bases and V 5 bases, and 7 bases lay outside the gene matches. This CDR3 is CASSRGQGVVDTQYF. CDR3 DNA: TGTGCCAGCAGTCGCGGACAGGGGGTGGTAGATACGCAGTATTTT.